This T cell receptor beta chain was identified during a study of blood T cell repertoires in COVID-19. Study-level information: The samples span acute and convalescent COVID-19 from the United States, Italy and Spain. T cells, B-cell-depleted T cells, or PBMCs provided the cDNA or gDNA that served as material.

As processed by the authors: How many nucleated cells were present was estimated from reference gene primer amplification. Clones were read by immunoSEQ multiplex PCR, and TCRdb kept only the in-frame ones, dropping some. The V and J calls and clone size were taken over from that table, and D and trimming were inferred from the DNA. This sample yields over 100,000 clones, of which around 80% are seen a single time; 16% belongs to the top ten. The CDR3 covers 15 residues. V lost 3 bases to trimming and J lost 8 bases, with 17 bases between them. Per the germline V gene, CDR1 is SGHRS and CDR2 is YFSETQ.

This clonotype was obtained from a man in his 60s with active or convalescent COVID-19. Sequenced input: peripheral blood. The J gene is TRBJ1-4, the V gene TRBV5-1, with D perhaps matching TRBD1 (6 bases). The CDR3 loop is CASSSPSAGVEKLFF. In nucleotides, the CDR3 is TGCGCCAGCAGCTCCCCTTCCGCAGGGGTAGAAAAACTGTTTTTT.